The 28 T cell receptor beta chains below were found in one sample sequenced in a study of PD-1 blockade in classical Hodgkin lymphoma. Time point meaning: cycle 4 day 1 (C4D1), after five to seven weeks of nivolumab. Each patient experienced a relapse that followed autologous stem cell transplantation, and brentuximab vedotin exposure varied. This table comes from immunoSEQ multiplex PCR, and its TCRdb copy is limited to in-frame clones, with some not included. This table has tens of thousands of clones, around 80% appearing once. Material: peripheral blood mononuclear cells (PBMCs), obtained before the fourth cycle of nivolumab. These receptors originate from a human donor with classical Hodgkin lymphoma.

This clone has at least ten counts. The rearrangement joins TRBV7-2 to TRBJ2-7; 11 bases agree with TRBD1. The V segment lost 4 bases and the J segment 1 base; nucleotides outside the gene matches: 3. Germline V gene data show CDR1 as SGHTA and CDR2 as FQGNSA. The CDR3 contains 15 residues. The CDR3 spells CASSSWDRGSYEQYF. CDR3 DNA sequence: TGTGCCAGCAGCTCCTGGGACAGGGGGTCCTACGAGCAGTACTTC.

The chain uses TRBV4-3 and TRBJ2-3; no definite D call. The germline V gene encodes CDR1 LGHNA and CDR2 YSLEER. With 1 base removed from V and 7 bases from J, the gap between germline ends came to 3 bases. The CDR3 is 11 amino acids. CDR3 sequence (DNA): TGCGCCAGCAGCCAAGGTTATACGCAGTATTTT. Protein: CASSQGYTQYF.

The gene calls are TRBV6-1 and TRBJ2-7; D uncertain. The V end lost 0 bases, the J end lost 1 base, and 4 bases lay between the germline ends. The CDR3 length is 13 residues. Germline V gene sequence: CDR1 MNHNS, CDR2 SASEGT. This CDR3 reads CASSEAGSYEQYF. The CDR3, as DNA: TGTGCCAGCAGTGAAGCGGGATCCTACGAGCAGTACTTC.

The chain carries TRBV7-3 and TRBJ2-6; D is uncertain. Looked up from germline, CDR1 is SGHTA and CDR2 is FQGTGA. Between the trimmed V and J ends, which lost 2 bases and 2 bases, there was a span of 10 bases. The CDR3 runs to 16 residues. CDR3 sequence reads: CASSLGYGPGANVLTF. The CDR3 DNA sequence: TGTGCCAGCAGCTTAGGCTACGGACCTGGGGCCAACGTCCTGACTTTC.

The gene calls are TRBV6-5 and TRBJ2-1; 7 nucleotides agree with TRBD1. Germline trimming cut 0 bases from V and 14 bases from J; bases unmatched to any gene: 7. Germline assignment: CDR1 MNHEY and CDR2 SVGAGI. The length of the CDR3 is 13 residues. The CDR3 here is CASSYSTGSQEFF. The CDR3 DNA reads TGTGCCAGCAGTTACTCGACAGGGTCTCAGGAGTTCTTC.

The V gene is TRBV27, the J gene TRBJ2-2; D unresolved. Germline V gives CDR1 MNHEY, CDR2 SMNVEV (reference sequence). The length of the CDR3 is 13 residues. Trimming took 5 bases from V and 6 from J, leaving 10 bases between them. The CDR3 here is CASSLHTAGELFF. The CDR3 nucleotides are TGTGCCAGCAGTCTCCACACGGCCGGGGAGCTGTTTTTT.

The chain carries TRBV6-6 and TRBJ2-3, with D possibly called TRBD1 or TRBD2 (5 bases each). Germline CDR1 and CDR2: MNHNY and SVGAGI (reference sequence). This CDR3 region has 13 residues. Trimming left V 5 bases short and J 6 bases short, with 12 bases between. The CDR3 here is CASSPRRDDTQYF. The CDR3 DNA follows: TGTGCCAGCAGTCCCCGTCGGGACGATACGCAGTATTTT.

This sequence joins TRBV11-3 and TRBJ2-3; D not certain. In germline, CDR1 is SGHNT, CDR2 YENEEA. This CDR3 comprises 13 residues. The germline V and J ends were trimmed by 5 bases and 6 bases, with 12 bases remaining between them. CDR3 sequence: CASSPYTSDTQYF. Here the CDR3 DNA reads TGTGCCAGCAGCCCTTACACATCTGATACGCAGTATTTT.

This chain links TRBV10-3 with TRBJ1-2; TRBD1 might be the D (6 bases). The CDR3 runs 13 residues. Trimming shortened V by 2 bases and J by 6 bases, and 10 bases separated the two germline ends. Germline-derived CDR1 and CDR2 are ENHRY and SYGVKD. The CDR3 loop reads CAISEGGSDGYTF. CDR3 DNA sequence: TGTGCCATCAGTGAGGGGGGCTCCGATGGCTACACCTTC.

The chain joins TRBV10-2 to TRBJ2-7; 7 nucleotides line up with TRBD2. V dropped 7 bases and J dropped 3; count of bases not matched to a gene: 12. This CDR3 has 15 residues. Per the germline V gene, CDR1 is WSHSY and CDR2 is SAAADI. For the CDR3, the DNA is TGCGCCAGCACTAATCGGGGGGTGGCTGACTACGAGCAGTACTTC. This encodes CASTNRGVADYEQYF.

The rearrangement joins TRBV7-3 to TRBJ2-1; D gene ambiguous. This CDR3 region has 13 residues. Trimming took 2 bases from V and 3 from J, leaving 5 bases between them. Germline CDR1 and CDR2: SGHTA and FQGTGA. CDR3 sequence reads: CASSLGSYNEQFF. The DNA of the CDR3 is TGTGCCAGCAGCTTAGGCAGCTACAATGAGCAGTTCTTC. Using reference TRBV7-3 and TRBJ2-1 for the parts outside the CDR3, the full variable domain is GAGVSQTPSNKVTEKGKYVELRCDPISGHTALYWYRQSLGQGPEFLIYFQGTGAADDSGLPNDRFFAVRPEGSVSTLKIQRTERGDSAVYLCASSLGSYNEQFFGPGTRLTVL.

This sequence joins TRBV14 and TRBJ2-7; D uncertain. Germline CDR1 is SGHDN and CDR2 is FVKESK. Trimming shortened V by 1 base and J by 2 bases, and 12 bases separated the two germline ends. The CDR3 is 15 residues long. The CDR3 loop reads CASSQVLGSTYEQYF. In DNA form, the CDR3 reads TGTGCCAGCAGCCAAGTTTTAGGATCCACCTACGAGCAGTACTTC.

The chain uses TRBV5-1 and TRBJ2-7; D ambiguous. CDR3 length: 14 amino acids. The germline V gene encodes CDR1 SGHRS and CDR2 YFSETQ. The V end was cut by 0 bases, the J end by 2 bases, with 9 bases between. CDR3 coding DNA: TGCGCCAGCAGCTTGGAAGGCAGCCCCTACGAGCAGTACTTC. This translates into CASSLEGSPYEQYF.

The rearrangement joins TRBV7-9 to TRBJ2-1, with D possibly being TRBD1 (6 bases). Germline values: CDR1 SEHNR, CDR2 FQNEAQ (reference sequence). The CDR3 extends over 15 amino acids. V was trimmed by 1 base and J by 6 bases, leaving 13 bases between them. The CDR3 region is CASSLGGPGTNEQFF. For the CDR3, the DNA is TGTGCCAGCAGCTTAGGGGGGCCGGGTACCAATGAGCAGTTCTTC.

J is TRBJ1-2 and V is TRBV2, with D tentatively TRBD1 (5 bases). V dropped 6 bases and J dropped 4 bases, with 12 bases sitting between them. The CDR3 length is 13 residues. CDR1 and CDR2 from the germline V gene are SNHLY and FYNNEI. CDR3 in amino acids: CASRWDSSYGYTF. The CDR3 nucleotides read TGTGCCAGCAGATGGGACTCCTCCTATGGCTACACCTTC.

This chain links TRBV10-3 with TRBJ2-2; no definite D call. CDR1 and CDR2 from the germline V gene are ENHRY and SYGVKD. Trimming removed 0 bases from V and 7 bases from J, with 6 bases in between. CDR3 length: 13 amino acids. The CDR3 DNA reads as TGTGCCATCAGTGAGTCGGTAGGCGGGGAGCTGTTTTTT. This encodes CAISESVGGELFF.

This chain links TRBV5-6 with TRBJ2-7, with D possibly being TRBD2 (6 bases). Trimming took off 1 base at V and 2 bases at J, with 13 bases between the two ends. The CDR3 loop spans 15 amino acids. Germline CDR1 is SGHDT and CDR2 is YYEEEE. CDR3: CASSLYGTGAYEQYF. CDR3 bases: TGTGCCAGCAGCTTGTACGGGACGGGAGCCTACGAGCAGTACTTC.

As DNA, the CDR3 is TGTGCCAGCAGCTTGGAAGCAGCTAAAGAGACCCAGTACTTC. Its protein is CASSLEAAKETQYF. The chain uses TRBV5-4 and TRBJ2-5, with D hard to call. CDR3 length: 14 amino acids. Trimming pared 0 bases from V and 3 bases from J, leaving 9 bases between. Per germline, CDR1 SGHNT and CDR2 YYREEE (reference sequence).

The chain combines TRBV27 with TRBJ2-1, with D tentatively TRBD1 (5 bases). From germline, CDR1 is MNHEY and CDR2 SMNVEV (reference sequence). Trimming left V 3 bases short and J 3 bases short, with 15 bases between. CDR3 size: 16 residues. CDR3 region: CASSLGRPTFYNEQFF. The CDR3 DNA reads TGTGCCAGCAGTTTGGGGCGGCCCACCTTCTACAATGAGCAGTTCTTC.

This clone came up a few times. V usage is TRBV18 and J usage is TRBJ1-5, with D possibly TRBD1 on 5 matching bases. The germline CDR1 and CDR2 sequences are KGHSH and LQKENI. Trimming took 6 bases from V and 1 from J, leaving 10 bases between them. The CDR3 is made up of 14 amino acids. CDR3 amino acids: CASSREGSNQPQHF. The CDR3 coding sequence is TGTGCCAGCTCCCGAGAGGGGAGCAATCAGCCCCAGCATTTT.

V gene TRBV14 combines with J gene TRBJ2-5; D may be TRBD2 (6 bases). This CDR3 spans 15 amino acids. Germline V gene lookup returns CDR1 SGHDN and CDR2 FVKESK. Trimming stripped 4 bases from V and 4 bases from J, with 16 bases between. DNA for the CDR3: TGTGCCAGCAGCCCCTTTTGGGGGGTCGGAGAGACCCAGTACTTC. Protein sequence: CASSPFWGVGETQYF.

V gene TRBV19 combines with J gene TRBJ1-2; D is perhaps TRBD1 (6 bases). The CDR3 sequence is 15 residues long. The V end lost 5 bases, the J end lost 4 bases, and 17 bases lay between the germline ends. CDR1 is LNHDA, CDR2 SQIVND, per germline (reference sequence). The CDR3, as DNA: TGTGCCAGTAGTCCGGGACATCAGGGCGTCTATGGCTACACCTTC. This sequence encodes CASSPGHQGVYGYTF.

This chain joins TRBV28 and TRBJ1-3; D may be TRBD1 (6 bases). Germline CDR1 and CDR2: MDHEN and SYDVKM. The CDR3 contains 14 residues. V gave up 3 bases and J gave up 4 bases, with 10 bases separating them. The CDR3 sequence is CASSLGARGNTIYF. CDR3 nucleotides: TGTGCCAGCAGTTTGGGGGCGCGGGGAAACACCATATATTTT. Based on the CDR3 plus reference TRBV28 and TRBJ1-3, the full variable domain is DVKVTQSSRYLVKRTGEKVFLECVQDMDHENMFWYRQDPGLGLRLIYFSYDVKMKEKGDIPEGYSVSREKKERFSLILESASTNQTSMYLCASSLGARGNTIYFGEGSWLTVV.

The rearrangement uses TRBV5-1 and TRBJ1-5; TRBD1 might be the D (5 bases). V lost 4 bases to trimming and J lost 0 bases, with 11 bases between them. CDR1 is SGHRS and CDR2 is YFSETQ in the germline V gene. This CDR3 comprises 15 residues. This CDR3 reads CASSPEGDSNQPQHF. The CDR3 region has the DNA TGCGCCAGCAGCCCAGAAGGGGATAGCAATCAGCCCCAGCATTTT.

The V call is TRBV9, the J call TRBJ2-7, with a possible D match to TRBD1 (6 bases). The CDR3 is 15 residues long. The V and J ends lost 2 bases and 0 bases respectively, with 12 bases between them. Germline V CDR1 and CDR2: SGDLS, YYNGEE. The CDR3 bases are TGTGCCAGCAGCGTTGGACAGCAAAGCTCCTACGAGCAGTACTTC. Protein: CASSVGQQSSYEQYF.

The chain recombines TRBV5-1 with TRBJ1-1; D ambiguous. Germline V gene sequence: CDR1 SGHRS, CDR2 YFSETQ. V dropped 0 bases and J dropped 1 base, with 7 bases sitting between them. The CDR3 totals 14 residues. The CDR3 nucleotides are TGCGCCAGCAGCTTGGCTCCAGAGAACACTGAAGCTTTCTTT. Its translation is CASSLAPENTEAFF.

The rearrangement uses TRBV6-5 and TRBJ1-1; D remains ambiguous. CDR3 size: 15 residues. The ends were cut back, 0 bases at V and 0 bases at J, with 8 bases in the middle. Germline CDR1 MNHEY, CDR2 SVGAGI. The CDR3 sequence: CASSYSIDLNTEAFF. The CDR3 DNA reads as TGTGCCAGCAGTTACTCGATCGATTTGAACACTGAAGCTTTCTTT.

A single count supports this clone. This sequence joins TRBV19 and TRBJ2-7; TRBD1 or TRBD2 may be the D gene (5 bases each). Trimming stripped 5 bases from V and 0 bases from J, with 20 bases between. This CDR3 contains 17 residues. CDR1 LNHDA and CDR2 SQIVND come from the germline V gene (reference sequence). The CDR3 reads CASSLRDGGYFSYEQYF. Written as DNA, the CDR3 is TGTGCCAGTAGTCTCCGGGACGGCGGATATTTCTCCTACGAGCAGTACTTC.